This T cell receptor beta chain derives from a study of OX40 agonist ivuxolimab in advanced cancers. Study findings and constraints: Among T cells, CD8+ cells averaged more expanded clones than CD4+ cells.

This CDR3 has 13 residues. Deletions cut 5 bases from V and 5 bases from J, with 12 bases between. Germline V gives CDR1 LNHDA, CDR2 SQIVND (reference sequence). The repertoire was sequenced with immunoSEQ multiplex PCR; TCRdb's copy has only in-frame clones and lacks some. The profile shows 60,000 or so clones, roughly 85% of them singletons. This clone was seen only a few times. Its cognate antigen is unknown. The origin of this receptor is an adult with an advanced solid tumor such as melanoma, head and neck, liver or kidney cancer. The J gene is TRBJ2-5, the V gene TRBV19; D remains ambiguous. The starting material was CD4+ or CD8+ T cells sorted from blood, obtained in a trial of the OX40 agonist ivuxolimab. CDR3 sequence reads: CASSLGRQETQYF. The CDR3 coding sequence is TGTGCCAGTAGTTTAGGCAGGCAGGAGACCCAGTACTTC.